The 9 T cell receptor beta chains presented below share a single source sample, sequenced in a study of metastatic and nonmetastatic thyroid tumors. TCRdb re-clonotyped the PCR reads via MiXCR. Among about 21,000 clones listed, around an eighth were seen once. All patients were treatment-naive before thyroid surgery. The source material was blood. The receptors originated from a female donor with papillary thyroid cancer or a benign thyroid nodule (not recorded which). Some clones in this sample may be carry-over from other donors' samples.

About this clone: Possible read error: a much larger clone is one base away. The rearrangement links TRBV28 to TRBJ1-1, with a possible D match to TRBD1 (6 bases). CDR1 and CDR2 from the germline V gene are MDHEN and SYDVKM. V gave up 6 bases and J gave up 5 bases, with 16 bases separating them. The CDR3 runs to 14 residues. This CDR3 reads CASSSGQAGTEAFF. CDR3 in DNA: TGTGCCAGCAGCTCGGGACAAGCGGGAACTGAAGCTTTCTTT. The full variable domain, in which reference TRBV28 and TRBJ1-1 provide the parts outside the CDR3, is DVKVTQSSRYLVKRTGEKVFLECVQDMDHENMFWYRQDPGLGLRLIYFSYDVKMKEKGDIPEGYSVSREKKERFSLILESASTNQTSMYLCASSSGQAGTEAFFGQGTRLTVV.

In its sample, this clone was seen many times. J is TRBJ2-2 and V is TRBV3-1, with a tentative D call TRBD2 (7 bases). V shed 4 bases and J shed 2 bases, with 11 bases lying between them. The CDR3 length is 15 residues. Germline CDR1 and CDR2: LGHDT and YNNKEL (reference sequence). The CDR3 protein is CASSPGGGNTGELFF. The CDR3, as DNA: TGTGCCAGCAGCCCTGGGGGGGGCAACACCGGGGAGCTGTTTTTT.

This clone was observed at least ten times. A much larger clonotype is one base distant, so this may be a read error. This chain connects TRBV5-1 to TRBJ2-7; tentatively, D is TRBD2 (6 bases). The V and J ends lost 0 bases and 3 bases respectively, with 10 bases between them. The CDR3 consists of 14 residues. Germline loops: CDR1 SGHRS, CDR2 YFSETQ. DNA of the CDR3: TGCGCCAGCAGCTTGGACGGGAGTATCTACGAGCAGTACTTC. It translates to CASSLDGSIYEQYF.

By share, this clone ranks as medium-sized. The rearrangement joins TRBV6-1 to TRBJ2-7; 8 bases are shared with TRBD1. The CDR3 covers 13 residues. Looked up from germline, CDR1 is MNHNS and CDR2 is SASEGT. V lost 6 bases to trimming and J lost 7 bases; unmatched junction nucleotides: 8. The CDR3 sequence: CASRDDRGWEQYF. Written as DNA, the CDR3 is TGTGCCAGCAGAGACGACAGGGGTTGGGAGCAGTACTTC.

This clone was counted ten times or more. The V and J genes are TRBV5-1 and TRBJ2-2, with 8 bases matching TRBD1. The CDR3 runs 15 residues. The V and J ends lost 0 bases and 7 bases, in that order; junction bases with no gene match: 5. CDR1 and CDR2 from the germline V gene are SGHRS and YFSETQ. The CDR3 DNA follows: TGCGCCAGCAGCTTGGCTCAGGGGGCATACGGGGAGCTGTTTTTT. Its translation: CASSLAQGAYGELFF.

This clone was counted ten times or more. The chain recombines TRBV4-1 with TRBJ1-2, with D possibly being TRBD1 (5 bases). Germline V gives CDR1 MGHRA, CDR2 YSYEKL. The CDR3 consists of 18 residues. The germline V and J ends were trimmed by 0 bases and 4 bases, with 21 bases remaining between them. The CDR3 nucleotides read TGCGCCAGCAGCCAAGAATTCCGAATGGGGACCTGGGGCTATGGCTACACCTTC. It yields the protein CASSQEFRMGTWGYGYTF.

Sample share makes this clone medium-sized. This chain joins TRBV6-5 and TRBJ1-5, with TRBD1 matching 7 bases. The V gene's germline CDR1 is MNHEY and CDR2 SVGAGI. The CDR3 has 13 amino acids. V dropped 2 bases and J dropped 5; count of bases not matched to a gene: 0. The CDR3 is CASSYTGDQPQHF. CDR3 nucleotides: TGTGCCAGCAGTTACACAGGGGATCAGCCCCAGCATTTT.

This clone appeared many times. The CDR3 here is CASSTGDSPYTEAFF. In DNA, the CDR3 is TGTGCCAGTAGTACCGGGGACAGTCCATACACTGAAGCTTTCTTT. The genes are TRBV19 and TRBJ1-1; 7 positions match TRBD1. CDR3 length: 15 amino acids. V lost 4 bases and J lost 3; bases outside the gene matches: 8. The germline CDR1 and CDR2 sequences are LNHDA and SQIVND (reference sequence).

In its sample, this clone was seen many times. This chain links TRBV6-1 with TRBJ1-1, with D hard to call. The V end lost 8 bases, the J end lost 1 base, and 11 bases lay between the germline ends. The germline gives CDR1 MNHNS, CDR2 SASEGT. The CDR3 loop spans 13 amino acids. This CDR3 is CASSRASNTEAFF. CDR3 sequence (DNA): TGTGCCAGCTCCCGGGCCTCGAACACTGAAGCTTTCTTT.